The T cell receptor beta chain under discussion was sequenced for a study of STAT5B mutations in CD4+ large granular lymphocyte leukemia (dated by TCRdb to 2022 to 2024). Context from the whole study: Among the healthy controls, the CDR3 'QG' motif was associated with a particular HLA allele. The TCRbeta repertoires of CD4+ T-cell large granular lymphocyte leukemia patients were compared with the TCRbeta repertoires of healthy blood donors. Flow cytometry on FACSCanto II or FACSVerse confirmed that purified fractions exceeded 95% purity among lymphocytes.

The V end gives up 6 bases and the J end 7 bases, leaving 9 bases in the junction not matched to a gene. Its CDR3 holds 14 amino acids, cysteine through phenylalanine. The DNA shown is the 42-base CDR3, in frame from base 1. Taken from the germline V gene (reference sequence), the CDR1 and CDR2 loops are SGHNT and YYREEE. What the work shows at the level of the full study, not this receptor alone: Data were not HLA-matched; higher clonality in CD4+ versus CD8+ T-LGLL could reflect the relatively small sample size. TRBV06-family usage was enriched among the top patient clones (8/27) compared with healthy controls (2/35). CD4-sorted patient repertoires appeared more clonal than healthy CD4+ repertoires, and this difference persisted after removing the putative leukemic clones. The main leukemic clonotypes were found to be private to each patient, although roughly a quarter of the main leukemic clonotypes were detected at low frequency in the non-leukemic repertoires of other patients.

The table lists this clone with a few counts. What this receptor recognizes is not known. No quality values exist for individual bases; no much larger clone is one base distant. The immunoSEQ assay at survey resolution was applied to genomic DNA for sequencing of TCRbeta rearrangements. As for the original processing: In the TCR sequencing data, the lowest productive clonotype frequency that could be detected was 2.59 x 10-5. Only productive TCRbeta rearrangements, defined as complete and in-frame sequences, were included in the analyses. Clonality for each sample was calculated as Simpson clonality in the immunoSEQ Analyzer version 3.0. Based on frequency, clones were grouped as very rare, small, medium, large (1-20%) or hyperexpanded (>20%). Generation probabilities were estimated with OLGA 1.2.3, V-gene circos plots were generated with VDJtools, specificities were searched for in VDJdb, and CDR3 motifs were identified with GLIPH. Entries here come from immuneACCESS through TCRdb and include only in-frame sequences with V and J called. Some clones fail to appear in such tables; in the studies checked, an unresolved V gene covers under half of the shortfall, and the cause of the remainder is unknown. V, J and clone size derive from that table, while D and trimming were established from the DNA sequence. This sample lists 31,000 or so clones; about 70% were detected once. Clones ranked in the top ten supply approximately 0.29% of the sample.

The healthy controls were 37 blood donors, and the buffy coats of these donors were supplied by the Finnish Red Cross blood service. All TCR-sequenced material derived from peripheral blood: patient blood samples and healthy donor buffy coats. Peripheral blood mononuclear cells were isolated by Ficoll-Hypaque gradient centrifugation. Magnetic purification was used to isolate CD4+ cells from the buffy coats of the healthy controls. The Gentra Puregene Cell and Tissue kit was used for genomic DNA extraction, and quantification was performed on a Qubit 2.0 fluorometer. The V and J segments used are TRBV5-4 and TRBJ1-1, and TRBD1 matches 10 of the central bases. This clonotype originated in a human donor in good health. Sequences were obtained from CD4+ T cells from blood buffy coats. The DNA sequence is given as TGTGCCAGCAATTCCGGGGGACAGGGGTTTGAAGCTTTCTTT. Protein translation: CASNSGGQGFEAFF.